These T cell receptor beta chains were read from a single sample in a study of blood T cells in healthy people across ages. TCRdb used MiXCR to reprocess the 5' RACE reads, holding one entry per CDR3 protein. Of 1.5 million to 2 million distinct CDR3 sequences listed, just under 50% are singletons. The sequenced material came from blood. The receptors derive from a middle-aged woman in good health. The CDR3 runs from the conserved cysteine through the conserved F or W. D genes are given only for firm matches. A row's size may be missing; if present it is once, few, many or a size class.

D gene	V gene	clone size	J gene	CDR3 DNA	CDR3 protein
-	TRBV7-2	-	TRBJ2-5	TGTGCCAGCAGCTTAGAGAGGCTCGGAGGGGGTGAGGCCCAGTACTTC	CASSLERLGGGEAQYF
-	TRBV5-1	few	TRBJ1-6	TGTGCCAGCAGTCCGGGACGGATTAATTCACCCCTCCACTTT	CASSPGRINSPLHF
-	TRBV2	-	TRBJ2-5	TGTGCCAGCAGTGAAGCCCTCCAAGAGACCCAGTACTTC	CASSEALQETQYF
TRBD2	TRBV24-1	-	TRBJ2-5	TGTGCCACCAGTGAGGTTAGCGGGGGACCACAAGAGACCCAGTACTTC	CATSEVSGGPQETQYF
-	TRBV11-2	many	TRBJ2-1	TGTGCCAGCCGGGGCGGATACAATGAGCAGTTCTTC	CASRGGYNEQFF
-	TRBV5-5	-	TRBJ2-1	TGTGCCAGCAGCTTGTCGCCAGGGAGAACCTACAATGAGCAGTTCTTC	CASSLSPGRTYNEQFF
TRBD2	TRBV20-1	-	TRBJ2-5	TGCAGTGCTAGAGATCGGGCTAGCGGGGGCCCGTACCAAGAGACCCAGTACTTC	CSARDRASGGPYQETQYF
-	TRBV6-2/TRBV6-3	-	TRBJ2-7	TGTGCCAGCAGCCGCCGAAGATTTACAGGGAAGGAGGAGCAGTACTTC	CASSRRRFTGKEEQYF
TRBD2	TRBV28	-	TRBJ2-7	TGTGCCAGCAGTTTACAACTAGCGGGAAGGTCATACGAGCAGTACTTC	CASSLQLAGRSYEQYF
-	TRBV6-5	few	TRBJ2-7	TGTGCCAGCAGTTACGTGAAGGGTTTATTTGCTATGGAGCAGTACTTC	CASSYVKGLFAMEQYF
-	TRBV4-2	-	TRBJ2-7	TGTGCCAGCAGCCAAGATCCCCTGAGGGTGTGTTACGAGCAGTACTTC	CASSQDPLRVCYEQYF
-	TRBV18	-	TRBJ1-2	TGTGCCAGCTCACCTGACGTAAGGGCGACTAACTATGGCTACACCTTC	CASSPDVRATNYGYTF
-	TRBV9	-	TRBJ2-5	TGTGCCAGCAGCACTCCGAATGGGGAGACCCAGTACTTC	CASSTPNGETQYF
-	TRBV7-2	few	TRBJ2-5	TGTGCCAGCAGCTTCCGACGGACAGCCGAGGAGACCCAGTACTTC	CASSFRRTAEETQYF
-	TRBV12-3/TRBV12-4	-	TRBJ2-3	TGTGCCAGCAGTTTTGTTAGGAGCACAGATACGCAGTATTTT	CASSFVRSTDTQYF
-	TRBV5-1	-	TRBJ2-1	TGCGCCAGCAGCCCATTGTTGAGGGTACGCTCCTACAATGAGCAGTTCTTC	CASSPLLRVRSYNEQFF
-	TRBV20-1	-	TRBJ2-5	TGCAGTGCTAGAGTGTGGGAACAAGAGACCCAGTACTTC	CSARVWEQETQYF
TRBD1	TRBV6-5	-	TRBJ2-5	TGTGCCAGCAGGACAGGACAGGGGGCGTTTGAGGCCCAGTACTTC	CASRTGQGAFEAQYF
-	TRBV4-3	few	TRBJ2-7	TGCGCCAGCAGCCAAGATCGGGGGGCTGGTGTCGAGCAGTACTTC	CASSQDRGAGVEQYF
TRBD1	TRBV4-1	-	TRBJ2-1	TGCGCCAGCAGCCACCCAGGGACAGTAAATGAGCAGTTCTTC	CASSHPGTVNEQFF
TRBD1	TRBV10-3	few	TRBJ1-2	TGTGCCATCAGAGACACAGGGGGAAGTGACTATGGCTACACCTTC	CAIRDTGGSDYGYTF
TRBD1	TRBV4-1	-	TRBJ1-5	TGCGCCAGCAGCCAAGCGGGACAGGGGGATTATCAGCCCCAGCATTTT	CASSQAGQGDYQPQHF
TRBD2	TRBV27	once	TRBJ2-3	TGTGCCAGCAGTTACGGGGGGGTAGGAGATACGCAGTATTTT	CASSYGGVGDTQYF
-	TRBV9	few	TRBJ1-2	TGTGCCAGCAGCGCGATAGACAGGAACGGCTACACCTTC	CASSAIDRNGYTF
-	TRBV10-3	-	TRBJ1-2	TGTGCCATCAGTAACCTTGCGACGCATGGCTACACCTTC	CAISNLATHGYTF
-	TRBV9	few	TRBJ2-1	TGTGCCAGCAGCGTAGGGCGGGTCTCCTACAATGAGCAGTTCTTC	CASSVGRVSYNEQFF
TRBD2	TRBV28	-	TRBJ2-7	TGTGCCAGCAGTCCCGGGGGGTGGAGCTACGAGCAGTACTTC	CASSPGGWSYEQYF
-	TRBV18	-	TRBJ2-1	TGTGCCAGCTCACCACGGGACAGAATAGCGGGCGATGAGCAGTTCTTC	CASSPRDRIAGDEQFF
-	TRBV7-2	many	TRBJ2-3	TGTGCCAGCAGCTTAGTAAGGGTCGCAGATACGCAGTATTTT	CASSLVRVADTQYF
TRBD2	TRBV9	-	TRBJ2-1	TGTGCCAGCAGCGTAGAGGTGAGCGGGGGCAATGAGCGGTTCTTC	CASSVEVSGGNERFF
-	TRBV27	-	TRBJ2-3	TGTGCCAGCAGTACCACAGGATTTAGCACAGATACGCAGTATTTT	CASSTTGFSTDTQYF
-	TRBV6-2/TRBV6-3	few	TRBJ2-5	TGTGCCAGCAGTTACTCCCTTTCCGGCGGGACCCAGTACTTC	CASSYSLSGGTQYF
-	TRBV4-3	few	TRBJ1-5	TGCGCCAGCAGCCAGGGCCGGCCCGGGATCAATCAGCCCCAGCATTTT	CASSQGRPGINQPQHF
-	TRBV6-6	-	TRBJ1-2	TGTGCCAGCAGGCGCCAACAGGGCCCGGGCTACACCTTC	CASRRQQGPGYTF
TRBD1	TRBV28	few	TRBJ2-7	TGTGCCAGCAGTAAAGGGACAGGGAGCTCCTACGAGCAGTACTTC	CASSKGTGSSYEQYF
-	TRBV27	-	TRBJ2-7	TGTGCCATCTCGGACCGCCTCCCAAGCTCCTACGAGCAGTACTTC	CAISDRLPSSYEQYF
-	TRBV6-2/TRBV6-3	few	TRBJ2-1	TGTGCCACCCGGGGGCACAATGAGCAGTTCTTC	CATRGHNEQFF
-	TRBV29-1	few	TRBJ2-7	TGCAGCGTTGTTAAGGACACAGACAGCTACGAGCAGTACTTC	CSVVKDTDSYEQYF
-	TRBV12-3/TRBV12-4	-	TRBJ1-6	TGTGCCAGCAGTTTTAAGGGTTCCGTCAATTCACCCCTCCACTTT	CASSFKGSVNSPLHF
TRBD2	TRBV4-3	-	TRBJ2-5	TGCGCCAGCAGTGGGGAGGGACTAGCGGGACCGGAGACCCAGTACTTC	CASSGEGLAGPETQYF
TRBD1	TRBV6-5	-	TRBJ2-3	TGTGCCAGCAGTTCTCAGGGGGCGTGGGATACGCAGTATTTT	CASSSQGAWDTQYF
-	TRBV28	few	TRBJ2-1	TGTGCCAGCAGTTTATCGGAAGGTTACAATGAGCAGTTCTTC	CASSLSEGYNEQFF
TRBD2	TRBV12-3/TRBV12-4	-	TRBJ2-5	TGTGCCAGCAGTTTAACAGGAGCGGGGTCGAAAGAGACCCAGTACTTC	CASSLTGAGSKETQYF
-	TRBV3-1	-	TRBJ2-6	TGTGCCAGCAGCCAATGGGGACACAGCTCTGGGGCCAACGTCCTGACTTTC	CASSQWGHSSGANVLTF
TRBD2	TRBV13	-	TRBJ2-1	TGTGCCAGCAGCCCTCGGGGGACTAGCGTATACAATGAGCAGTTCTTC	CASSPRGTSVYNEQFF
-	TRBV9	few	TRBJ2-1	TGTGCCAGCAGCGTAAGCAGGGCTAAATCCAATGAGCAGTTCTTC	CASSVSRAKSNEQFF
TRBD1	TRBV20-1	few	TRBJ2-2	TGCAGTGCTAAACCAGACAGGGGGAACACCGGGGAGCTGTTTTTT	CSAKPDRGNTGELFF